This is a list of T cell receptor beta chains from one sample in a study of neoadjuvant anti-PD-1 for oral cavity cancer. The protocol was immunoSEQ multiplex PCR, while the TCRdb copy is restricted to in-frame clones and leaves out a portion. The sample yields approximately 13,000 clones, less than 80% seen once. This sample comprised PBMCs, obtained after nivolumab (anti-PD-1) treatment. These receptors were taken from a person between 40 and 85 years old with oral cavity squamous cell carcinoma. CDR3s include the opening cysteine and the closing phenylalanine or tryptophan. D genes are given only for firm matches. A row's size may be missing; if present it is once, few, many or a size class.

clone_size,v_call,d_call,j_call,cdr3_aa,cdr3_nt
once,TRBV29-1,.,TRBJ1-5,CSVEVRLGNSSPENQPQHF,TGCAGCGTTGAAGTTCGACTTGGGAACTCATCACCGGAAAATCAGCCCCAGCATTTT
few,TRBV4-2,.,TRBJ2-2,CASSWGSRPEELFF,TGTGCCAGCAGCTGGGGCAGTCGGCCCGAGGAGCTGTTTTTT
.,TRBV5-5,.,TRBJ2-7,CASSHPGQSYEQYF,TGTGCCAGCAGCCACCCGGGACAATCCTACGAGCAGTACTTC
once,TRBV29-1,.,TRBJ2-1,CSVEGDTDEQFF,TGCAGCGTTGAGGGGGATACGGATGAGCAGTTCTTC
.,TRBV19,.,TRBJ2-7,CASSIDSSTYEQYF,TGTGCCAGTAGTATTGACAGTTCCACCTACGAGCAGTACTTC
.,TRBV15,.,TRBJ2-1,CATSAYRNGLGEQFF,TGTGCCACCAGCGCCTACAGAAACGGGCTGGGTGAGCAGTTCTTC
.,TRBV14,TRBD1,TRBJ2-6,CASSHRGGNRGPGANVLTF,TGTGCCAGCAGCCACCGTGGCGGAAACAGGGGGCCAGGGGCCAACGTCCTGACTTTC
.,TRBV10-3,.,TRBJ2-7,CAIMADRSYEQYF,TGTGCCATCATGGCGGACCGATCCTACGAGCAGTACTTC
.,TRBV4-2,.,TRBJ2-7,CASSHIAAEQYF,TGTGCCAGCAGCCATATAGCAGCCGAGCAGTACTTC
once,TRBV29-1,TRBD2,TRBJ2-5,CSVEDIWATGSQGASGRKETQYF,TGCAGCGTTGAAGACATATGGGCCACAGGGTCCCAGGGGGCTAGCGGGAGAAAAGAGACCCAGTACTTC
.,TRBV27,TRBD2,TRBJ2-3,CASSSSGSGGTDTQYF,TGTGCCAGCAGTTCCAGCGGGAGTGGGGGCACAGATACGCAGTATTTT
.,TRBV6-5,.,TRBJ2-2,CASLPTLVDTGELFF,TGTGCCAGCCTACCAACTCTGGTCGACACCGGGGAGCTGTTTTTT
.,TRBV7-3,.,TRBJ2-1,CASSYAAASNEQFF,TGTGCCAGCAGCTACGCCGCCGCGAGCAATGAGCAGTTCTTC
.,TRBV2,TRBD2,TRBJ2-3,CASSEAGVLVDTQYF,TGTGCCAGCAGTGAGGCGGGAGTCTTGGTAGATACGCAGTATTTT
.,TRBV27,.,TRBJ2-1,CASSPSVILGNEQFF,TGTGCCAGCAGTCCTAGTGTAATCCTCGGCAATGAGCAGTTCTTC
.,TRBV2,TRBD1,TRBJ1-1,CASSRTGGLPNTEAFF,TGTGCCAGCAGTCGGACAGGGGGCCTACCGAACACTGAAGCTTTCTTT
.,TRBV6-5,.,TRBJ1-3,CASSYTNIGNTIYF,TGTGCCAGCAGTTATACAAATATCGGAAACACCATATATTTT
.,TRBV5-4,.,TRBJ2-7,CASSPPRAGSSVEQYF,TGTGCCAGCAGTCCACCTCGGGCAGGGTCTTCTGTCGAGCAGTACTTC
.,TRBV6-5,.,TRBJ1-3,CASSYSAFLSGNTIYF,TGTGCCAGCAGTTACTCTGCCTTCCTCTCTGGAAACACCATATATTTT
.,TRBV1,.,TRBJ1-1,CTSRRGVNTEAFF,TGCACCAGCAGGAGGGGAGTGAACACTGAAGCTTTCTTT
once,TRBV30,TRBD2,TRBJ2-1,CAWSVGLAGQHEQFF,TGTGCCTGGAGTGTGGGACTAGCGGGCCAGCATGAGCAGTTCTTC
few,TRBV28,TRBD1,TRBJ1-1,CASSLRDRVGTEAFF,TGTGCCAGCAGTCTCCGGGACAGGGTGGGCACTGAAGCTTTCTTT
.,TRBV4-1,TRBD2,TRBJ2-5,CASSLLSLAGAPETQYF,TGCGCCAGCAGCCTCCTTTCCCTAGCGGGAGCCCCAGAGACCCAGTACTTC
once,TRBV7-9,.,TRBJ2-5,CASSRPDLGTQETQYF,TGTGCCAGCAGCCGACCCGACTTGGGGACCCAAGAGACCCAGTACTTC
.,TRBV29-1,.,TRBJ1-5,CSVSEGVSQPQHF,TGCAGCGTTTCAGAGGGGGTCTCTCAGCCCCAGCATTTT
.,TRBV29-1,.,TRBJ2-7,CSVEGGTNTGEQYF,TGCAGCGTTGAAGGGGGGACAAATACCGGCGAGCAGTACTTC
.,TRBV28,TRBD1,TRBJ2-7,CASSQGGQGEKVQYF,TGTGCCAGCAGCCAAGGGGGACAGGGGGAGAAGGTGCAGTACTTC
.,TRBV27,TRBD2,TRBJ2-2,CASSRGLASGELFF,TGTGCCAGCAGTCGAGGACTAGCTAGCGGGGAGCTGTTTTTT
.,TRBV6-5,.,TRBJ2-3,CASSYSDTQYF,TGTGCCAGCAGTTATTCTGATACGCAGTATTTT
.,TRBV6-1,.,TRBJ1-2,CASSGPGYGYTF,TGTGCCAGCAGTGGGCCAGGGTATGGCTACACCTTC
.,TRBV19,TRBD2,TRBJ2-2,CASSIGWVAGGLNTGELFF,TGTGCCAGTAGTATAGGGTGGGTAGCGGGAGGCTTGAACACCGGGGAACTGTTTTTT
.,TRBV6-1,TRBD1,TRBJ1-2,CASSEQGAGGYTF,TGTGCCAGCAGTGAACAGGGGGCCGGCGGCTACACCTTC
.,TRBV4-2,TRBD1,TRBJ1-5,CASSQEAGTGDQPQHF,TGTGCCAGCAGCCAAGAAGCGGGGACAGGGGATCAGCCCCAGCATTTT
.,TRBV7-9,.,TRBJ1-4,CASSLGGGNEKLFF,TGTGCCAGCAGCTTAGGAGGTGGGAATGAAAAACTGTTTTTT
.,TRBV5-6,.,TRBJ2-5,CASSWSRIEGETQYF,TGTGCCAGCAGCTGGAGCCGCATAGAGGGGGAGACCCAGTACTTC
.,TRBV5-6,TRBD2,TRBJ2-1,CASSSLGLAGWNEQFF,TGTGCCAGCAGCTCCCTAGGACTAGCGGGATGGAATGAGCAGTTCTTC
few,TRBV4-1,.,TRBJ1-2,CASSQDGGVRGYTF,TGCGCCAGCAGCCAAGATGGCGGGGTGAGAGGCTACACCTTC
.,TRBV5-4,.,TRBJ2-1,CASSPDSNSYNEQFF,TGTGCCAGCAGCCCGGACAGTAACTCCTACAATGAGCAGTTCTTC
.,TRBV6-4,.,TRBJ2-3,CASSQEGRAQYF,TGTGCCAGCAGCCAGGAAGGACGGGCGCAGTATTTT
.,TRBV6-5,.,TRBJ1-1,CASSYYRGTEAFF,TGTGCCAGCAGTTATTATAGGGGCACTGAAGCTTTCTTT
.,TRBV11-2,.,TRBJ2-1,CASSLVPGGYSSDEQFF,TGTGCCAGCAGCTTAGTCCCAGGGGGGTATAGTTCGGATGAGCAGTTCTTC
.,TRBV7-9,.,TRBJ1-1,CASTQDRLNTEAFF,TGTGCCAGCACCCAGGACAGATTGAACACTGAAGCTTTCTTT
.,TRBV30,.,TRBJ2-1,CAWSVPPVTYNEQFF,TGTGCCTGGAGTGTACCGCCGGTTACCTACAATGAGCAGTTCTTC